This T cell receptor (beta chain) came from a study of identical twins. V was clipped by 4 bases and J by 7 bases, with 14 bases between them. CDR1 SEHNR and CDR2 FQNEAQ come from the germline V gene (reference sequence). The CDR3 is 13 amino acids. In TCRdb, the 5' RACE reads were re-called with MiXCR into one record per CDR3 protein. The table shows some 330,000 distinct CDR3 sequences, with 9% to 10% occurring only once. Source material: naive T cells sorted from blood. The sequence was obtained from a woman aged 45-60 years in good health. This sequence joins TRBV7-9 and TRBJ2-7; D perhaps matches TRBD1 (6 bases). The CDR3 DNA sequence: TGTGCCAGCAGCTCCCCCCAGGGGTTTGAGCAGTACTTC. Its translation: CASSSPQGFEQYF.